This TCR beta chain was retrieved from a study of HIV-infected patients and healthy controls (dated by TCRdb to the mid-2010s). Receptor amplification or capture employed 5' RACE. The sequencer listed for this sample is Illumina MiSeq. Clones were called with MiXCR by TCRdb after fastp trimmed the public reads at Q25, and only in-frame beta chains were retained. Merged by CDR3 protein, the rows form single entries marked with the most common genes and DNA. The sample data list some 20,000 distinct CDR3 sequences, and about 19% of these were observed just once. The top ten clones comprise approximately 35% of the sample. The trim is 3 bases for V and 3 bases for J, with a gap of 4 bases between the germline ends. The CDR3 has 12 amino acids, counting the end cysteine and phenylalanine. Just CDR3 DNA is preserved here, 36 bases in frame from base 1. The germline V gene encodes CDR1 LGHDT and CDR2 YNNKEL (reference sequence).

The table lists this clonotype with many counts. There is no known antigen for this receptor. No much larger clone exists at a distance of one base, and base qualities are not known. The TCR originated in a human donor in good health. The chain is encoded by TRBV3-1 joined to TRBJ2-3, with the D gene uncertain. The sample consisted of CD8+ T cells from blood. Read as DNA, the sequence is TGTGCCAGCAGCCATCGGACAGATACGCAGTATTTT. This encodes CASSHRTDTQYF.